Listed here are 6 T cell receptor beta chains from one sample, sequenced in a study of Graves' ophthalmopathy and Graves' hyperthyroidism. Transcripts of RNA were the source for amplifying TCR beta CDR3 regions. RT-PCR in the first round used HTBI primers; a second-round multiplex PCR followed. MiXCR was run by TCRdb on the multiplex PCR reads, yielding one entry per CDR3 protein. The sample holds 450,000 to 600,000 distinct CDR3 sequences; about 35% are singletons and the top ten take 4% to 5%. The sequencing input was peripheral blood or thyroid tissue (not recorded which). These receptors all come from an adult man with Graves' hyperthyroidism.

This clonotype was detected many times. V usage is TRBV20-1 and J usage is TRBJ1-1, with TRBD1 as a possible D gene (5 bases). Per germline, CDR1 DFQATT and CDR2 SNEGSKA (reference sequence). The CDR3 is 12 residues long. V was pared by 5 bases and J by 4 bases, with 11 bases between. DNA of the CDR3: TGCAGTGCTCAACTGGACACCACTGAAGCTTTCTTT. Translation gives CSAQLDTTEAFF.

DNA for the CDR3: TGCAGCGTTGACGGGGACACCATATATTTT. Its translation is CSVDGDTIYF. This chain links TRBV29-1 with TRBJ1-3; no firm D call. This CDR3 has 10 residues. Trimming stripped 3 bases from V and 8 bases from J, with 5 bases between. The germline gives CDR1 SQVTM, CDR2 ANQGSEA.

Of note for this clonotype: The CDR3 does not end in the conserved phenylalanine or tryptophan, so this is likely a read error. The DNA is omitted, as the CDR3 cannot be located on it reliably, and the CDR3 follows TCRdb's listing. This sequence joins TRBV29-1 and TRBJ1-3; no DNA check was done on the table's D call, TRBD1. The length of the CDR3 is 9 amino acids, counting both ends. Germline values: CDR1 SQVTM, CDR2 ANQGSEA. CDR3 protein: CSVDTQGNT.

Only one count was recorded for this clonotype. The chain joins TRBV20-1 to TRBJ1-1; D is perhaps TRBD1 (5 bases). The CDR3 contains 14 residues. The germline V gene has CDR1 DFQATT and CDR2 SNEGSKA (reference sequence). V was trimmed by 7 bases and J by 1 base, leaving 16 bases between them. The CDR3: CSVPAGTANTEAFF. CDR3 in DNA: TGCAGTGTCCCGGCCGGGACGGCGAACACTGAAGCTTTCTTT.

This clonotype appeared a few times. The chain couples TRBV6-1 to TRBJ1-4; D might be TRBD1 (5 bases). Trimming shortened V by 1 base and J by 10 bases, and 7 bases separated the two germline ends. The CDR3 is 12 amino acids. Germline V gene sequence: CDR1 MNHNS, CDR2 SASEGT. In DNA form, the CDR3 reads TGTGCCAGCAGTGAAGGGCAGGGAAAACTGTTTTTT. It encodes CASSEGQGKLFF.

V is TRBV20-1 and J is TRBJ2-7, with D possibly being TRBD1 (5 bases). The tail of the sequence fits TRBJ2-1 better, so the J call may be wrong. Germline CDR1 is DFQATT and CDR2 is SNEGSKA (reference sequence). The CDR3 runs to 12 residues. The CDR3 sequence is CSASSQGFEQFF. DNA of the CDR3: TGCAGTGCTAGTTCCCAGGGCTTCGAGCAGTTCTTC.